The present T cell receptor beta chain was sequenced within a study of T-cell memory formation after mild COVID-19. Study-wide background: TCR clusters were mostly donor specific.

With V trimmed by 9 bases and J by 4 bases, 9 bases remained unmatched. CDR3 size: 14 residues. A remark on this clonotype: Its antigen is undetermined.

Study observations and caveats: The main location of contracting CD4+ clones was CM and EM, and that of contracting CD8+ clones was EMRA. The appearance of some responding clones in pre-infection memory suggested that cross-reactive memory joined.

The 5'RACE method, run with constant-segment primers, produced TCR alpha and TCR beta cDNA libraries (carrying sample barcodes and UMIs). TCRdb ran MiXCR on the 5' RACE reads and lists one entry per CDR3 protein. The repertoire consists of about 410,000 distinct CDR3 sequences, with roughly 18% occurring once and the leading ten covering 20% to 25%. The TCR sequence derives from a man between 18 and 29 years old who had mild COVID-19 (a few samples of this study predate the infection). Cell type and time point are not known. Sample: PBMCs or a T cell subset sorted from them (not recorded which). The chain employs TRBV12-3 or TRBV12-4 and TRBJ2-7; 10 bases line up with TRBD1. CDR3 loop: CARYTRDRGYEQYV. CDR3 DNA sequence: TGTGCCAGGTATACCCGGGACAGGGGTTACGAGCAGTACGTC.